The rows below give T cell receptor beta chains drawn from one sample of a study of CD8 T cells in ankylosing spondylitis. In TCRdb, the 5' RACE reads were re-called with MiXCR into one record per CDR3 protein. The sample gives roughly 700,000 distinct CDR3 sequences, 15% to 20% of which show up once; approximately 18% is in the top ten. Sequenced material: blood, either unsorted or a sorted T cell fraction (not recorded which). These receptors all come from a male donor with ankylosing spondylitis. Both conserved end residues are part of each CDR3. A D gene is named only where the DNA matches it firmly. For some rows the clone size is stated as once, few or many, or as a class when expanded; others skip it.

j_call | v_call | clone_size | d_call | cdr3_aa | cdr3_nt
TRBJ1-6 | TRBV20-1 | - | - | CSARVQRPNSPLHF | TGCAGTGCCCGAGTACAGCGTCCAAATTCACCCCTCCACTTT
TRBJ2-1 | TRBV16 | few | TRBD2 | CASSPAGGLSEQFF | TGTGCCAGCAGCCCAGCGGGGGGGCTCAGTGAGCAGTTCTTC
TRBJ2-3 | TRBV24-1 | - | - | CATSDFAATSTDTQYF | TGTGCCACCAGTGATTTCGCCGCGACTAGCACAGATACGCAGTATTTT
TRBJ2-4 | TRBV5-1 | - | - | CASSLLSGAKNIQYF | TGCGCCAGCAGCTTGTTGTCAGGAGCCAAAAACATTCAGTACTTC
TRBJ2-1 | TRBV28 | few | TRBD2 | CASSLPQTSGTSRGQFF | TGTGCCAGCAGTCTCCCCCAGACTAGCGGGACGTCTAGGGGGCAGTTCTTC
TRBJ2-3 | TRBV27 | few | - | CASSTLEGAGGFDTQYF | TGTGCCAGCAGTACCCTCGAGGGGGCGGGAGGATTCGACACGCAGTATTTT
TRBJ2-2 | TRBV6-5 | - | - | CASSYNKGWEANTGELFF | TGTGCCAGCAGTTACAACAAAGGCTGGGAGGCGAACACCGGGGAGCTGTTTTTT
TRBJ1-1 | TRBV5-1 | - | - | CASSSLGGEGTEAFF | TGCGCCAGCAGCTCCCTCGGGGGGGAGGGCACTGAAGCTTTCTTT
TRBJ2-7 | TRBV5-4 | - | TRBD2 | CASSPNSGTSGTYEQYF | TGTGCCAGCAGCCCAAATTCCGGGACTAGCGGAACCTACGAGCAGTACTTC
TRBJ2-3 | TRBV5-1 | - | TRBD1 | CASSLEGAFTDTQYF | TGCGCCAGCAGCTTGGAGGGGGCATTCACAGATACGCAGTATTTT
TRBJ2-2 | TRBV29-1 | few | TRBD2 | CSVEDPGLASGELFF | TGCAGCGTTGAAGATCCCGGACTAGCGTCCGGGGAGCTGTTTTTT
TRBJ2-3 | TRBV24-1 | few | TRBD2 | CATSDFGLADRTDTQYF | TGTGCCACCAGTGATTTTGGGCTAGCGGACCGCACAGATACGCAGTATTTT
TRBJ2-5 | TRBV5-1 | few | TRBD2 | CASSLGASSGGPSPPKETQYF | TGCGCCAGCAGCTTGGGGGCCTCTAGCGGGGGGCCTTCCCCGCCAAAAGAGACCCAGTACTTC
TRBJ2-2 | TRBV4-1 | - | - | CASSQAENTGELFF | TGCGCCAGCAGCCAAGCAGAGAACACCGGGGAGCTGTTTTTT
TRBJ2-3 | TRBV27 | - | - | CASNFLATGTDTQYF | TGTGCCAGCAACTTCCTAGCAACTGGCACAGATACGCAGTATTTT
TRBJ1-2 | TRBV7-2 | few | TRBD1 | CASSLGRGRKDGYTF | TGTGCCAGCAGCTTAGGAAGGGGGCGCAAGGATGGCTACACCTTC
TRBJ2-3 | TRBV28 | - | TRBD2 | CASNPLSISGNGDTQYF | TGTGCCAGCAATCCCCTGTCAATAAGCGGGAATGGAGATACGCAGTATTTT
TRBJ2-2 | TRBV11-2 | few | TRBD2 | CASGPSGRASGELFF | TGTGCCAGCGGGCCTAGCGGGAGGGCCTCCGGGGAGCTGTTTTTT
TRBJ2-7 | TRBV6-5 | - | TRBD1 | CASSYSGQGASYEQYF | TGTGCCAGCAGTTACTCGGGACAGGGGGCATCCTACGAGCAGTACTTC
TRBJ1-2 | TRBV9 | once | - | CASSVGEANYGYTF | TGTGCCAGCAGCGTAGGGGAGGCTAACTATGGCTACACCTTC
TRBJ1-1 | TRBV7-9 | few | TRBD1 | CASSPTGTAEAFF | TGTGCCAGCAGCCCCACCGGGACAGCTGAAGCTTTCTTT
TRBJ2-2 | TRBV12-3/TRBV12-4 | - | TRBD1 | CASSPTGFNTGELFF | TGTGCCAGCAGCCCGACAGGGTTTAACACCGGGGAGCTGTTTTTT
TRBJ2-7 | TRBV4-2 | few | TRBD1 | CASSLSGQETYEQYF | TGTGCCAGCAGCCTGTCGGGACAGGAAACCTACGAGCAGTACTTC
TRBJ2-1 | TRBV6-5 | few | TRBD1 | CASSYLTSTGNNEQFF | TGTGCCAGCAGTTACCTAACGTCGACAGGGAACAATGAGCAGTTCTTC
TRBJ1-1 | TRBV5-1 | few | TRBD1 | CASSSGPQGVYTEAFF | TGCGCCAGCAGCTCAGGGCCTCAGGGGGTGTACACTGAAGCTTTCTTT
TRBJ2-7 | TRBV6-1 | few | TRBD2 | CATEGLAGESYEQYF | TGTGCCACCGAAGGGCTAGCGGGGGAGTCCTACGAGCAGTACTTC
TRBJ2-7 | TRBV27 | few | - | CASSLSVSPYEQYF | TGTGCCAGCAGTTTATCCGTCTCCCCCTACGAGCAGTACTTC
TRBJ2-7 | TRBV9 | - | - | CASSVGRMSSYEQYF | TGTGCCAGCAGCGTAGGTAGGATGAGCTCCTACGAGCAGTACTTC
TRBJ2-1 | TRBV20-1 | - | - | CSARGPAGGNEQFF | TGCAGTGCTAGAGGTCCAGCGGGCGGGAATGAGCAGTTCTTC
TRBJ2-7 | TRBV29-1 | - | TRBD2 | CSVEGLAGVYEQYF | TGCAGCGTAGAAGGACTAGCGGGAGTCTACGAGCAGTACTTC
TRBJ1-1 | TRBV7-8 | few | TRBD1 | CASSLATGAREAFF | TGTGCCAGCAGCTTAGCAACAGGGGCGCGTGAAGCTTTCTTT
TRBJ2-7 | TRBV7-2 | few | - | CASSLSGNHEQYF | TGTGCCAGCAGCTTAAGTGGAAACCACGAGCAGTACTTC
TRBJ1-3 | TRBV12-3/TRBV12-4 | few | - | CASSWTVSGNTIYF | TGTGCCAGCAGTTGGACAGTCTCTGGAAACACCATATATTTT
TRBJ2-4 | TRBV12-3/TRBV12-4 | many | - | CASSTSATSRYIQYF | TGTGCCAGCAGTACCTCCGCGACCTCAAGGTACATTCAGTACTTC
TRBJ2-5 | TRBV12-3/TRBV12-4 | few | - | CASSSNRVQETQYF | TGTGCCAGCAGTTCAAACAGGGTCCAAGAGACCCAGTACTTC
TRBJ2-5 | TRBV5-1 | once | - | CASSSGGLGETQYF | TGCGCCAGCAGCTCCGGTGGTCTGGGAGAGACCCAGTACTTC
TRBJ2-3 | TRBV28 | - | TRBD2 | CASRGLAADTQYF | TGTGCCAGCAGGGGACTAGCTGCAGATACGCAGTATTTT
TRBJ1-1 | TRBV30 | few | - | CAWSQGYTEAFF | TGTGCCTGGAGTCAGGGGTACACTGAAGCTTTCTTT
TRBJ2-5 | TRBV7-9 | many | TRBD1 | CASSPVDRIEPQETQYF | TGTGCCAGCAGCCCGGTGGACAGGATCGAACCCCAAGAGACCCAGTACTTC
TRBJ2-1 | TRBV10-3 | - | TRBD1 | CAISNRDRELPNEQFF | TGTGCCATCAGTAACCGGGACAGGGAGCTCCCAAATGAGCAGTTCTTC
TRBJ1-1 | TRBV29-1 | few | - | CSVPPTQGGDTEAFF | TGCAGCGTTCCGCCGACTCAGGGTGGGGACACTGAAGCTTTCTTT
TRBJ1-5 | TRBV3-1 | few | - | CASSQGGGNNQPQHF | TGTGCCAGCAGCCAAGGAGGGGGGAACAATCAGCCCCAGCATTTT
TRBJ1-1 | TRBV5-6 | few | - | CASMIGRNEAFF | TGTGCCAGCATGATAGGGCGGAATGAAGCTTTCTTT
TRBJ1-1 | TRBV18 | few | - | CASSGAMNTEAFF | TGTGCCAGCTCGGGGGCCATGAACACTGAAGCTTTCTTT
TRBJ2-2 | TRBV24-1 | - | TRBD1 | CATSDFSQGSAGELFF | TGTGCCACCAGTGATTTCTCACAGGGGTCCGCCGGGGAGCTGTTTTTT
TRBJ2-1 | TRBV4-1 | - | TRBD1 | CASSPLDRVGNEQFF | TGCGCCAGCAGCCCACTGGACAGGGTAGGCAATGAGCAGTTCTTC
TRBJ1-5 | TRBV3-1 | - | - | CASSQGLWGNQPQHF | TGTGCCAGCAGCCAGGGCCTCTGGGGCAATCAGCCCCAGCATTTT
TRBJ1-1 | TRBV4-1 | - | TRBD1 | CASSHRDRGPMNTEAFF | TGCGCCAGCAGCCACCGGGACAGGGGACCCATGAACACTGAAGCTTTCTTT
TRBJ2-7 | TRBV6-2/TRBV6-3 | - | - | CASNQFGVLSYEQYF | TGTGCCAGCAACCAATTTGGGGTCTTATCCTACGAGCAGTACTTC